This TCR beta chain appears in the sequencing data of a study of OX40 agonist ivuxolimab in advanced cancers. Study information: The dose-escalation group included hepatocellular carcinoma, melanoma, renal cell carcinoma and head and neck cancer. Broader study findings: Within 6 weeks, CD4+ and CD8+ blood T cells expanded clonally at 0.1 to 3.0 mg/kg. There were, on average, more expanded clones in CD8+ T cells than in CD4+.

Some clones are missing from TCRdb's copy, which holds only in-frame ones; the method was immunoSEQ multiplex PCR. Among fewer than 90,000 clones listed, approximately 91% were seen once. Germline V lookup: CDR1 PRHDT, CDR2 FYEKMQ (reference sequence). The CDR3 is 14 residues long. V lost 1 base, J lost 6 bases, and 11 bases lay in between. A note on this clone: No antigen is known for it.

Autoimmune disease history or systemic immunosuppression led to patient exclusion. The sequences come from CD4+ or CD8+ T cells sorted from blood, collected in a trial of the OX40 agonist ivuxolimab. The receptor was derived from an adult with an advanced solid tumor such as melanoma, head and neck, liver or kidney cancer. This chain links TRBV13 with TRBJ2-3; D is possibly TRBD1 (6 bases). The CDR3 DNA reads TGTGCCAGCAGCTTAGCGCCAGGGGTCGATACGCAGTATTTT. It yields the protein CASSLAPGVDTQYF.